This record concerns one T cell receptor beta chain sequence. Specified treatment: 15 to 20 received Ad26.COV2.S at low or high dose, single or two shots; 5 received placebo; per-sample allocation not given. Collection of samples fell on day 63 after the first vaccine or placebo injection. Trimming pared 1 base from V and 4 bases from J, leaving 6 bases between. This CDR3 contains 13 residues. The V gene's germline CDR1 is MGHRA and CDR2 YSYEKL. Repertoires were generated with immunoSEQ multiplex PCR, while TCRdb's copy carries only in-frame clones and drops some. The sample comprises about 260,000 clones, roughly 89% of which are singletons, and nearly 3% rests with the top ten. This sample was included in a study of Ad26.COV2.S vaccination and SARS-CoV-2 variants.

The chain joins TRBV4-1 to TRBJ2-3; D is perhaps TRBD1 (5 bases). Sequencing used peripheral blood, obtained in a trial of Ad26.COV2.S vaccine versus placebo. The sequence came from a person aged 18-60 years who received the Ad26.COV2.S COVID-19 vaccine or a placebo. CDR3 in amino acids: CASSQVGADTQYF. The CDR3 DNA follows: TGCGCCAGCAGCCAAGTAGGGGCAGATACGCAGTATTTT.